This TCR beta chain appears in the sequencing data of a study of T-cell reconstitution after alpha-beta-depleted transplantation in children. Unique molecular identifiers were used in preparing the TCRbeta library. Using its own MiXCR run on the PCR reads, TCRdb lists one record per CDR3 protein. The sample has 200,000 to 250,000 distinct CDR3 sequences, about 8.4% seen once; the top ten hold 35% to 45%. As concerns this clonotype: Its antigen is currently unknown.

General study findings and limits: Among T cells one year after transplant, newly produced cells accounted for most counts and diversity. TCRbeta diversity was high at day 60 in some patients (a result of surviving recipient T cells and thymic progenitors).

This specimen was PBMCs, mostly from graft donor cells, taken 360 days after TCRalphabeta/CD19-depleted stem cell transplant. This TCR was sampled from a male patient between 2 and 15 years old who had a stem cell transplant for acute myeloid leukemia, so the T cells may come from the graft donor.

The chain's CDR3 is CASSLTGIEAHSDEQYF. In DNA, the CDR3 is TGCGCCAGCAGCTTAACAGGGATCGAGGCTCACTCGGACGAGCAGTACTTC. This chain joins TRBV5-1 and TRBJ2-7; D possibly corresponds to TRBD1 (6 bases). There are 17 residues in the CDR3. Per germline, CDR1 SGHRS and CDR2 YFSETQ. With 2 bases removed from V and 5 bases from J, the gap between germline ends came to 23 bases.